Presented here are 14 T cell receptor beta chains from one specimen sequenced in a study of blood T cell repertoires in COVID-19 (TCRdb year 2020). The library was made by the immunoSEQ multiplex PCR assay. In TCRdb, the immuneACCESS table is reduced to in-frame sequences with V and J assigned. These tables do not hold every clone; where another copy was compared, an unresolved V gene accounts for under half, and the others remain unexplained. The table for this sample lists under 150,000 clones; roughly four fifths of them were counted only once. The ten largest account for roughly 18% of the sample. The specimen sequenced was PBMCs or T cells enriched from blood (not recorded which). Receptors were obtained from a man younger than 40 who had recovered from COVID-19.

The DNA for the CDR3 is TGCAGCGTTGGGGGGCTCACCGGGGAGCTGTTTTTT. This gives the protein CSVGGLTGELFF. This chain uses TRBV29-1 with TRBJ2-2, with a weak D call TRBD1 (6 bases). Germline loops: CDR1 SQVTM, CDR2 ANQGSEA. V lost 4 bases, J lost 4 bases, and 7 bases lay in between. This CDR3 comprises 12 residues.

The chain recombines TRBV6-5 with TRBJ2-5; 7 bases are shared with TRBD2. Germline values: CDR1 MNHEY, CDR2 SVGAGI. The CDR3 is 15 amino acids. V dropped 5 bases and J dropped 1; count of bases not matched to a gene: 7. This CDR3 reads CASSPNSGPQETQYF. The CDR3 DNA sequence: TGTGCCAGCAGTCCAAATAGCGGGCCCCAAGAGACCCAGTACTTC.

This sequence joins TRBV6-5 and TRBJ2-3, with 9 bases lining up with TRBD2. The CDR3 totals 16 residues. The V gene's germline CDR1 is MNHEY and CDR2 SVGAGI. The V gene end was trimmed by 0 bases and the J gene end by 6 bases; junction bases not matched to a gene: 7. The CDR3 sequence: CASSYSWSSGGDTQYF. In nucleotides, the CDR3 is TGTGCCAGCAGTTACTCTTGGAGTAGCGGGGGTGATACGCAGTATTTT.

The chain links TRBV6-5 to TRBJ2-6; D not resolved. Germline-derived CDR1 and CDR2 are MNHEY and SVGAGI. The ends were cut back, 0 bases at V and 0 bases at J, with 3 bases in the middle. The CDR3 length is 15 residues. CDR3 protein: CASSYSRSGANVLTF. The CDR3 coding sequence is TGTGCCAGCAGTTACTCCCGCTCTGGGGCCAACGTCCTGACTTTC.

The rearrangement joins TRBV19 to TRBJ1-4; D might be TRBD1 (6 bases). Deletions cut 2 bases from V and 2 bases from J, with 9 bases between. Germline assignment: CDR1 LNHDA and CDR2 SQIVND (reference sequence). This CDR3 spans 15 amino acids. CDR3 region: CASSIQGSTNEKLFF. CDR3 nucleotide sequence: TGTGCCAGTAGTATACAGGGGTCGACTAATGAAAAACTGTTTTTT.

The chain links TRBV7-3 to TRBJ2-1; 11 bases fit TRBD1. The germline V gene encodes CDR1 SGHTA and CDR2 FQGTGA. The CDR3 loop spans 16 amino acids. The junction had 1 base not matched to a gene; V was cut back by 0 bases and J by 3 bases. The CDR3 protein is CASSLTGTGGYNEQFF. The CDR3 DNA is TGTGCCAGCAGCTTAACTGGGACAGGGGGCTACAATGAGCAGTTCTTC.

The genes are TRBV19 and TRBJ1-5; D gene ambiguous. Germline CDR1 LNHDA, CDR2 SQIVND (reference sequence). Trimming took 6 bases from V and 2 from J, leaving 14 bases between them. The CDR3 spans 15 residues. DNA of the CDR3: TGTGCCAGTAGAGCCGAGGGCGGTCGCAATCAGCCCCAGCATTTT. It translates to CASRAEGGRNQPQHF.

The chain is built from TRBV4-2 and TRBJ1-1; TRBD1 is a possible D gene (5 bases). Germline assignment: CDR1 LGHNA and CDR2 YNFKEQ. The germline V and J ends were trimmed by 0 bases and 2 bases, with 10 bases remaining between them. The CDR3 runs 15 residues. This CDR3 is CASSQDYRRNTEAFF. CDR3 in DNA: TGTGCCAGCAGCCAAGACTACAGGAGAAACACTGAAGCTTTCTTT.

This clone has just one count. V and J are TRBV27 and TRBJ2-5; 10 nucleotides agree with TRBD2. Trimming cost V 4 bases and J 5 bases; bases outside gene matches: 13. The CDR3 loop spans 17 amino acids. CDR1 and CDR2 (germline): MNHEY, SMNVEV (reference sequence). CDR3 loop: CASSSIPPLAGVETQYF. The CDR3 DNA reads TGTGCCAGCAGTTCAATACCCCCCCTAGCGGGAGTTGAGACCCAGTACTTC.

The genes are TRBV27 and TRBJ2-7, with 9 bases aligning to TRBD1. The germline V gene encodes CDR1 MNHEY and CDR2 SMNVEV (reference sequence). The CDR3 is 16 residues long. The V and J ends lost 6 bases and 6 bases, in that order; junction bases with no gene match: 15. The CDR3 here is CASREGRTGASSEQYF. The CDR3 nucleotides are TGTGCCAGCAGGGAAGGCCGGACAGGGGCTTCAAGCGAGCAGTACTTC.

The rearrangement joins TRBV19 to TRBJ1-5; 7 bases are shared with TRBD1. J lost 4 bases, V lost 3 bases, and 6 bases had no gene match. The CDR3 is 15 amino acids. Germline CDR1 and CDR2: LNHDA and SQIVND (reference sequence). CDR3 nucleotide sequence: TGTGCCAGTAGTATGTACCGACAGGGTAATCAGCCCCAGCATTTT. It translates to CASSMYRQGNQPQHF.

This rearrangement joins TRBV7-9 to TRBJ1-1; D is possibly TRBD1 (6 bases). Trimming took off 5 bases at V and 2 bases at J, with 15 bases between the two ends. CDR1 SEHNR and CDR2 FQNEAQ come from the germline V gene (reference sequence). The CDR3 length is 15 residues. This CDR3 is CASSPQQGLNTEAFF. The CDR3 DNA reads TGTGCCAGCAGCCCCCAACAGGGCCTCAACACTGAAGCTTTCTTT.

This clone was detected a few times. This chain connects TRBV19 to TRBJ1-1; the match to TRBD1 covers 7 bases. V was clipped by 4 bases and J by 2 bases; unmatched bases: 4. The CDR3 loop spans 14 amino acids. Germline lookup yields CDR1 LNHDA and CDR2 SQIVND (reference sequence). The CDR3 reads CASSRDRVNTEAFF. The CDR3, as DNA: TGTGCCAGTAGTAGGGACAGAGTAAACACTGAAGCTTTCTTT. Variable domain in full (rest from reference TRBV19 and TRBJ1-1): DGGITQSPKYLFRKEGQNVTLSCEQNLNHDAMYWYRQDPGQGLRLIYYSQIVNDFQKGDIAEGYSVSREKKESFPLTVTSAQKNPTAFYLCASSRDRVNTEAFFGQGTRLTVV.

This chain joins TRBV19 and TRBJ1-2; 8 nucleotides match TRBD1. Germline lookup yields CDR1 LNHDA and CDR2 SQIVND (reference sequence). V lost 5 bases and J lost 2; bases outside the gene matches: 4. CDR3 length: 14 amino acids. The CDR3 protein is CASSVQGANYGYTF. The CDR3 region has the DNA TGTGCCAGTAGTGTCCAGGGGGCGAACTATGGCTACACCTTC.